This is a list of T cell receptor beta chains from one sample in a study of control samples from healthy donors and cancer patients. Repertoires were generated with immunoSEQ multiplex PCR, while TCRdb's copy carries only in-frame clones and drops some. In the table there are around 50,000 clones, roughly 90% of which are singletons. The source material was PBMCs. The source of these receptors is a man aged 25-45 years with colorectal cancer. CDR3s include the opening cysteine and the closing phenylalanine or tryptophan.

V: TRBV15; J: TRBJ2-5; CDR3: CATSRGIAGETQYF
V: TRBV4-3; J: TRBJ1-5; CDR3: CASSQESGNQPQHF
V: TRBV29-1; J: TRBJ1-2; CDR3: CSVVGQLYGYTF
V: TRBV24-1; J: TRBJ2-1; CDR3: CATSDSGTSGGRYNEQFF
V: TRBV19; J: TRBJ1-6; CDR3: CASSFQNSPLHF
V: TRBV19; J: TRBJ2-1; CDR3: CASSVTGGAYNEQFF
V: TRBV29-1; J: TRBJ1-2; CDR3: CSVEDTYGYTF
V: TRBV3-1/TRBV3-2; J: TRBJ1-5; CDR3: CASSLDRNQPQHF
V: TRBV6-6; J: TRBJ2-7; CDR3: CASSYSPGRSSYEQYF
V: TRBV30; J: TRBJ1-3; CDR3: CASLGDSGNTIYF
V: TRBV28; J: TRBJ2-1; CDR3: CASSSTGTSGYPSYNEQFF
V: TRBV19; J: TRBJ2-4; CDR3: CASSILRTGGGNIQYF
V: TRBV2; J: TRBJ2-3; CDR3: CASRWTGGQDTQYF
V: TRBV29-1; J: TRBJ1-2; CDR3: CSVGIGDPGGYTF
V: TRBV18; J: TRBJ1-5; CDR3: CASSRGTVSNQPQHF
V: TRBV6-5; J: TRBJ2-1; CDR3: CASCPTGTAYNEQFF
V: TRBV5-1; J: TRBJ2-7; CDR3: CASSSSSYEQYF
V: TRBV9; J: TRBJ2-7; CDR3: CASSVGSGTSYEQYF
V: TRBV20-1; J: TRBJ2-1; CDR3: CSAPAYNEQFF